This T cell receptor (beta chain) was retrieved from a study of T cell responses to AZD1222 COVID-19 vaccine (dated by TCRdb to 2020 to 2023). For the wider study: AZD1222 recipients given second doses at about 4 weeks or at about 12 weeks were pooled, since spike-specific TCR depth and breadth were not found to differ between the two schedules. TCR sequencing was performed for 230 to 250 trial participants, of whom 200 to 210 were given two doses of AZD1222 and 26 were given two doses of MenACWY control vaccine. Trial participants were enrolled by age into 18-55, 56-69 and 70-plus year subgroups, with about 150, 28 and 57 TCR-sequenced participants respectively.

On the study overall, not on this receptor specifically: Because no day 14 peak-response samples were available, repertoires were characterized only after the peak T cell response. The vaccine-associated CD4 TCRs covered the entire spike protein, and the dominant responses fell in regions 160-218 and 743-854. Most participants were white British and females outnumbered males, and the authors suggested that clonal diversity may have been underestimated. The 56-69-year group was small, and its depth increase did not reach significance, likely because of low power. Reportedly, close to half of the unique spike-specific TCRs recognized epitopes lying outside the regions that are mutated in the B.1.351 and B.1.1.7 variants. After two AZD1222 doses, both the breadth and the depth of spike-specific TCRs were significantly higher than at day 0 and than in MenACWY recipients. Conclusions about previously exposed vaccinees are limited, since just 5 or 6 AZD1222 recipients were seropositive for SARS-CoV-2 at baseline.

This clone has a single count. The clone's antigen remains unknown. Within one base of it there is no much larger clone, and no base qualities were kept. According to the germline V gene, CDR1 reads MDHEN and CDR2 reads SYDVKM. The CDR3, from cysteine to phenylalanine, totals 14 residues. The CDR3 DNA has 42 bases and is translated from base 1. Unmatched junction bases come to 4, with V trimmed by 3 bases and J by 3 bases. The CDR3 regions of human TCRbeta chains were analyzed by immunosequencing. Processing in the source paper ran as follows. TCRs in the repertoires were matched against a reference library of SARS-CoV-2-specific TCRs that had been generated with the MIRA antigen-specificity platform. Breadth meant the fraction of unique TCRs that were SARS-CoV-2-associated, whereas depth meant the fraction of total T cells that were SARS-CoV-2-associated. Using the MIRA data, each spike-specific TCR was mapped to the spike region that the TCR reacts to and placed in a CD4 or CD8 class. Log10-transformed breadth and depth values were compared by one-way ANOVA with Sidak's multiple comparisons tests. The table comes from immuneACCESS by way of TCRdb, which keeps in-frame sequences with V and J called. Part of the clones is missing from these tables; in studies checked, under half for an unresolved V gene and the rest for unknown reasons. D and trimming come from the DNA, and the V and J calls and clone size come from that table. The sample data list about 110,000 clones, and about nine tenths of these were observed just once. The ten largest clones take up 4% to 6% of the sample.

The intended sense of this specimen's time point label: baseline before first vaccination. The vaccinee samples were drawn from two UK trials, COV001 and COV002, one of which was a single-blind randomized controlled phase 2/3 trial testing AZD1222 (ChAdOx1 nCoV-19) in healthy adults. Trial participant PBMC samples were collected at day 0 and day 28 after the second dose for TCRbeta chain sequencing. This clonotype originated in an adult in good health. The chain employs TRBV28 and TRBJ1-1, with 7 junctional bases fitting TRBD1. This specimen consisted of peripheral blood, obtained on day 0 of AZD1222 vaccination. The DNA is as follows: TGTGCCAGCAGTTTCCAGGGGGAGGACACTGAAGCTTTCTTT. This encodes CASSFQGEDTEAFF.